This TCR beta chain derives from a study of blood T cell repertoires in COVID-19. Study-level background: PBMCs, B-cell-depleted T cells, or T cells provided the cDNA or gDNA that made up the material.

CDR1 is SGDLS, CDR2 YYNGEE, per germline. The V gene lost 4 bases and the J gene lost 0 bases, with 13 bases spanning the gap. This CDR3 is built from 15 residues. Generated by immunoSEQ multiplex PCR, the TCRdb table keeps only in-frame clones and is missing some. The table includes 50,000 or so clones, more than 85% detected once. The sequence came from a woman older than 75 with acute or convalescent COVID-19. What was sequenced was peripheral blood. The J gene is TRBJ1-1, the V gene TRBV9; perhaps TRBD1 as D (5 bases). CDR3 nucleotides: TGTGCCAGCAGCCGGGGGGGACGGATGAACACTGAAGCTTTCTTT. Translated: CASSRGGRMNTEAFF.